This passage covers 5 T cell receptor beta chains from one sample sequenced in a study of cytomegalovirus exposure and HLA in healthy donors. Produced via immunoSEQ multiplex PCR; TCRdb's table is partial and in-frame only. The sample records fewer than 150,000 clones, 82% being singletons. The sequenced material came from PBMCs. Receptors were obtained from a man aged 25 to 40 in good health and CMV-seropositive.

The genes are TRBV5-1 and TRBJ1-4, with TRBD1 as a possible D gene (5 bases). Germline-derived CDR1 and CDR2 are SGHRS and YFSETQ. V lost 0 bases and J 8 bases, leaving 14 bases between the germline ends. The CDR3 length is 15 residues. As DNA, the CDR3 is TGCGCCAGCAGCTTGGGAGGGACTACGGGAGAAAAACTGTTTTTT. Encoded protein: CASSLGGTTGEKLFF.

The rearrangement joins TRBV9 to TRBJ2-5; D gene ambiguous. The V gene lost 0 bases and the J gene lost 1 base, with 4 bases spanning the gap. Germline V gene data show CDR1 as SGDLS and CDR2 as YYNGEE. The CDR3 spans 13 residues. CDR3 loop: CASSVASQETQYF. CDR3 nucleotide sequence: TGTGCCAGCAGCGTAGCATCCCAAGAGACCCAGTACTTC.

This clone was picked up many times. This chain uses TRBV25-1 with TRBJ1-1, with D hard to call. Trimming cost V 1 base and J 1 base, with 7 bases left between them. Germline V lookup: CDR1 MGHDK, CDR2 SYGVNS. This CDR3 spans 14 amino acids. CDR3 region: CASSELGGNTEAFF. The CDR3 DNA follows: TGTGCCAGCAGTGAATTAGGCGGGAACACTGAAGCTTTCTTT.

The V call is TRBV29-1, the J call TRBJ1-1, with unresolved D. This CDR3 has 14 amino acids. CDR1 is SQVTM, CDR2 ANQGSEA, per germline. V lost 6 bases and J lost 8, with 22 bases in between. In nucleotides, the CDR3 is TGCAGCGTCGGAGGCAGGTCCGCCGAGTCCGAAGCTTTCTTT. This sequence encodes CSVGGRSAESEAFF.

The rearrangement joins TRBV30 to TRBJ2-1; possible D gene TRBD2, 6 bases. The CDR3 spans 14 residues. V gave up 0 bases and J gave up 6 bases, with 12 bases separating them. Germline V lookup: CDR1 GTSNPN, CDR2 SVGIG (reference sequence). The CDR3 loop reads CAWSVQRVSNEQFF. Here the CDR3 DNA reads TGTGCCTGGAGTGTGCAGCGGGTAAGCAATGAGCAGTTCTTC.